The rows below give T cell receptor beta chains drawn from one sample of a study of T-cell reconstitution after alpha-beta-depleted transplantation in children. One entry per CDR3 protein results from TCRdb running MiXCR on the PCR reads. The sample holds around 410,000 distinct CDR3 sequences, about 11% seen once. The sequencing used PBMCs from the stem cell graft donor, collected from the stem cell graft. The receptors shown here come from a human donor who donated a stem cell graft to a child with acute myeloid leukemia. Each CDR3 is given with its conserved first and last residue. The D gene is left open where the match is weak. For some rows the clone size is stated as once, few or many, or as a class when expanded; others skip it.

many | TRBJ1-6 | TRBV20-1 | TRBD1 | CSAPPLGTGNSPLHF | TGCAGTGCGCCGCCGCTTGGGACAGGGAATTCACCCCTCCACTTT
. | TRBJ2-3 | TRBV20-1 | TRBD2 | CSARVGREWGTQYF | TGCAGTGCTAGAGTCGGGCGGGAGTGGGGTACGCAGTATTTT
few | TRBJ1-2 | TRBV24-1 | . | CATSESDGYGYTF | TGTGCCACCAGTGAATCGGACGGGTATGGCTACACCTTC
. | TRBJ1-3 | TRBV5-1 | . | CASSPGLNSGNTIYF | TGCGCCAGCAGCCCTGGACTGAACTCTGGCAACACCATATATTTT
few | TRBJ1-1 | TRBV2 | . | CASGHLGLNTEAFF | TGTGCCAGCGGACATCTTGGTCTGAACACTGAAGCTTTCTTT
. | TRBJ2-2 | TRBV11-2 | . | CASSLVVFGQLNTGELFFF | .
. | TRBJ2-1 | TRBV7-2 | TRBD2 | CASSSTSGRGHNEQFF | TGTGCCAGCAGCTCAACCAGCGGGAGGGGCCACAATGAGCAGTTCTTC
. | TRBJ1-1 | TRBV20-1 | . | CSATGRNTEAFF | TGCAGTGCTACCGGGCGGAACACTGAAGCTTTCTTT
. | TRBJ2-1 | TRBV6-1 | TRBD2 | CASSRLAGNEQFF | TGTGCCAGCAGTAGACTAGCGGGCAATGAGCAGTTCTTC
many | TRBJ2-4 | TRBV5-1 | TRBD2 | CASSPRLGSSGSPKNIQYF | TGCGCCAGCAGCCCGCGACTAGGGAGTAGCGGGAGCCCCAAAAACATTCAGTACTTC
. | TRBJ1-5 | TRBV5-1 | . | CASSLTGGRDQPQHF | TGCGCCAGCAGCTTGACGGGGGGCAGAGATCAGCCCCAGCATTTT
. | TRBJ2-1 | TRBV9 | TRBD2 | CASSGILGTSASYNEQFF | TGTGCCAGCAGCGGGATATTGGGGACTAGCGCCTCCTACAATGAGCAGTTCTTC
many | TRBJ1-1 | TRBV6-5 | . | CASSYAAGTEAFF | TGTGCCAGCAGTTATGCAGCGGGCACTGAAGCTTTCTTT
. | TRBJ2-3 | TRBV5-1 | TRBD1 | CASTPQRQGASTDTQYF | TGCGCCAGCACCCCACAGCGACAGGGGGCAAGCACAGATACGCAGTATTTT
few | TRBJ1-5 | TRBV6-1 | . | CASRADPYSNQPQHF | TGTGCCAGCAGGGCTGACCCTTATAGCAATCAGCCCCAGCATTTT
. | TRBJ2-5 | TRBV20-1 | TRBD2 | CSAIHQSSGSWTQYF | TGCAGTGCTATTCACCAATCTAGCGGGTCCTGGACCCAGTACTTC
. | TRBJ2-3 | TRBV11-1 | TRBD1 | CASSFLPGTVERNTQYF | TGTGCCAGCAGCTTTCTCCCTGGGACAGTGGAACGGAATACGCAGTATTTT
. | TRBJ2-2 | TRBV7-3 | . | CASSETVRVGGTGELFF | TGTGCCAGCAGTGAAACGGTGCGGGTCGGGGGCACCGGGGAGCTGTTTTTT
. | TRBJ2-6 | TRBV24-1 | . | CATSDSPLNGRSSGANVLTF | TGTGCCACCAGTGACTCCCCTCTAAACGGACGGAGCTCTGGGGCCAACGTCCTGACTTTC
few | TRBJ2-7 | TRBV5-1 | TRBD1 | CASSLEQGAHEQYF | TGCGCCAGCAGCTTGGAACAGGGGGCACACGAGCAGTACTTC
. | TRBJ2-5 | TRBV7-3 | . | CASSLGYAGAQETQYF | TGTGCCAGCAGCTTAGGATACGCGGGGGCCCAAGAGACCCAGTACTTC
few | TRBJ1-1 | TRBV5-1 | . | CATTGGFGTEAFF | TGCGCCACAACCGGGGGTTTCGGCACTGAAGCTTTCTTT
few | TRBJ2-3 | TRBV6-1 | TRBD2 | CASRSRTSAGTDTQYF | TGTGCCAGCAGATCCCGGACTAGCGCAGGAACAGATACGCAGTATTTT
few | TRBJ2-7 | TRBV20-1 | TRBD2 | CSARDSASGSYEQYF | TGCAGTGCTAGAGATTCGGCTAGCGGGAGCTACGAGCAGTACTTC
. | TRBJ2-7 | TRBV9 | TRBD2 | CASSVAPAGEVNGYEQYF | TGTGCCAGCAGCGTAGCTCCAGCGGGAGAAGTTAACGGCTACGAGCAGTACTTC
few | TRBJ2-7 | TRBV5-1 | . | CASRSSLYEQYF | TGCGCCAGCAGATCTTCGTTATACGAGCAGTACTTC
. | TRBJ2-2 | TRBV12-3/TRBV12-4 | TRBD2 | CASSPSSPYSGVGGELFF | TGTGCCAGCAGTCCTTCCTCCCCCTATAGCGGGGTCGGCGGGGAGCTGTTTTTT
many | TRBJ2-3 | TRBV28 | . | CASSPFPTDTQYF | TGTGCCAGCAGTCCATTCCCCACAGATACGCAGTATTTT
. | TRBJ2-1 | TRBV4-1 | TRBD2 | CASSPRASGSSYNEQFF | TGCGCCAGCAGCCCGAGGGCTAGCGGGAGCTCCTACAATGAGCAGTTCTTC
. | TRBJ2-1 | TRBV5-1 | TRBD1 | CASSFGTGAHNEQFF | TGCGCCAGCAGTTTTGGGACAGGGGCCCACAATGAGCAGTTCTTC
. | TRBJ2-3 | TRBV25-1 | . | CASSEGHSDTQYF | TGTGCCAGCAGTGAGGGACATTCAGATACGCAGTATTTT
. | TRBJ1-5 | TRBV6-5 | . | CASSTGTATQHF | TGTGCCAGCAGTACCGGGACTGCGACCCAGCATTTT
many | TRBJ2-5 | TRBV7-8 | . | CASKGSGSYWGETQYF | TGTGCCAGCAAGGGATCCGGATCTTATTGGGGTGAGACCCAGTACTTC
few | TRBJ2-2 | TRBV15 | TRBD1 | CATGQLNTGELFF | TGTGCCACGGGACAGCTGAACACCGGGGAGCTGTTTTTT
few | TRBJ2-2 | TRBV20-1 | . | CSAPDPRGAGELFF | TGCAGTGCTCCAGATCCAAGGGGGGCCGGGGAGCTGTTTTTT
. | TRBJ1-1 | TRBV20-1 | . | CSARGTRMNTEAFF | TGCAGTGCTAGAGGGACACGGATGAACACTGAAGCTTTCTTT
many | TRBJ2-2 | TRBV9 | . | CASSVAGPLVGELFF | TGTGCCAGCAGCGTAGCAGGGCCGCTGGTCGGGGAGCTGTTTTTT
few | TRBJ2-3 | TRBV6-5 | TRBD2 | CASSYSREGIDTQYF | TGTGCCAGCAGTTACTCTCGGGAGGGAATAGATACGCAGTATTTT
many | TRBJ2-5 | TRBV20-1 | TRBD2 | CSAPGLAGGETQYF | TGCAGCGCCCCCGGACTAGCGGGAGGAGAGACCCAGTACTTC
. | TRBJ2-7 | TRBV4-1 | . | CASSHGDSFSEQYF | TGCGCCAGCAGCCACGGGGACTCATTCTCCGAGCAGTACTTC
. | TRBJ1-5 | TRBV30 | TRBD1 | CAWSVRGTNQPQHF | TGTGCCTGGAGTGTCAGGGGGACCAATCAGCCCCAGCATTTT
few | TRBJ2-1 | TRBV5-1 | . | CASRLPLAGTYNEQFF | TGCGCCAGCAGACTGCCCCTGGCGGGAACCTACAATGAGCAGTTCTTC
few | TRBJ2-3 | TRBV20-1 | . | CSARDPQRNKADTQYF | TGCAGTGCTAGAGATCCTCAGCGGAATAAGGCAGATACGCAGTATTTT
. | TRBJ1-1 | TRBV27 | . | CAGSLFQGGTEAFF | TGTGCCGGCAGTTTATTCCAAGGGGGAACTGAAGCTTTCTTT
. | TRBJ2-5 | TRBV12-3/TRBV12-4 | . | CASSFRGRIQETQYF | TGTGCCAGCAGTTTTCGTGGCCGTATCCAAGAGACCCAGTACTTC
. | TRBJ2-2 | TRBV7-2 | TRBD2 | CASSRQAGGQIGELFF | TGTGCCAGCAGCCGTCAAGCGGGAGGGCAGATCGGGGAGCTGTTTTTT
many | TRBJ1-1 | TRBV12-3/TRBV12-4 | . | CASSFPGNTEAFF | TGTGCCAGCAGTTTTCCGGGGAACACTGAAGCTTTCTTT
. | TRBJ2-1 | TRBV20-1 | . | CSAIAGEAAPNEQFF | TGCAGTGCCATCGCGGGTGAAGCGGCCCCTAATGAGCAGTTCTTC
few | TRBJ2-5 | TRBV7-8 | TRBD2 | CASSLARLAGAGTQYF | TGTGCCAGCAGCTTAGCGCGACTAGCGGGGGCCGGGACCCAGTACTTC
many | TRBJ2-5 | TRBV7-9 | . | CASSPKRGALGETQYF | TGTGCCAGCAGCCCCAAACGGGGGGCTTTAGGAGAGACCCAGTACTTC
. | TRBJ2-1 | TRBV12-3/TRBV12-4 | TRBD1 | CASSLMGTGGYNEQFF | TGTGCCAGCAGTTTAATGGGGACAGGGGGCTACAATGAGCAGTTCTTC
. | TRBJ1-2 | TRBV5-1 | TRBD1 | CASRQQGAQGYTF | TGCGCCAGCAGACAACAGGGGGCGCAGGGCTACACCTTC
. | TRBJ2-1 | TRBV7-8 | . | CASTYRGVREQFF | TGTGCCAGCACCTATAGAGGGGTTCGGGAGCAGTTCTTC
few | TRBJ2-2 | TRBV27 | . | CASSFLGLNTGELFF | TGTGCCAGCAGTTTCCTAGGATTGAACACCGGGGAGCTGTTTTTT
few | TRBJ1-5 | TRBV6-1 | . | CASWGAGWSQPQHF | TGTGCCAGCTGGGGCGCAGGGTGGTCACAGCCCCAGCATTTT
. | TRBJ2-1 | TRBV5-1 | . | CASSRAGNEQFF | TGCGCCAGCAGCCGAGCCGGCAATGAGCAGTTCTTC
few | TRBJ2-1 | TRBV20-1 | . | CSAPQRGFSYNEQFF | TGCAGTGCACCCCAAAGGGGATTTTCCTACAATGAGCAGTTCTTC